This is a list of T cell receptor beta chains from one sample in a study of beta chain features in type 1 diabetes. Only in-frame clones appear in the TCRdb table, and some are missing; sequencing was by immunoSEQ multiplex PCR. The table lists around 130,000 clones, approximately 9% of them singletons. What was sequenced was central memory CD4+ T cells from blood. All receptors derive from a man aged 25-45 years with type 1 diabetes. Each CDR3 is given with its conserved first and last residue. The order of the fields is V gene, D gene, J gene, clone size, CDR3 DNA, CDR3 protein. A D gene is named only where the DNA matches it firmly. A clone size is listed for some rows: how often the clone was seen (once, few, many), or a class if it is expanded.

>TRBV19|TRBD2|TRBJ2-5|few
TGTGCCAGTAGTATAGGAGTCGGAGCGGGGGAAGAGACCCAGTACTTC
CASSIGVGAGEETQYF
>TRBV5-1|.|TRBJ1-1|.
TGCGCCAGCAGCTTGGCAGGGGACACTGAAGCTTTCTTT
CASSLAGDTEAFF
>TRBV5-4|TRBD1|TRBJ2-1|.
TGTGCCAGCAGCTCGCCGGGACAGGCCTCCTACAATGAGCAGTTCTTC
CASSSPGQASYNEQFF
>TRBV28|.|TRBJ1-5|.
TGTGCCAGCAGTTTATACAGGGACAGCAATCAGCCCCAGCATTTT
CASSLYRDSNQPQHF
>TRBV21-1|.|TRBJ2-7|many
TGTGCCAGCAATGGTATGAGCTCCTACGAGCAGTACTTC
CASNGMSSYEQYF
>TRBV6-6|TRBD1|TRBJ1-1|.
TGTGCCATTGAGGACAGGGGGCGAAAGTTTCGGTCTGAAGCTTTCTTT
CAIEDRGRKFRSEAFF
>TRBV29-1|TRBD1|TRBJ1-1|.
TGCAGCGTTGTCGGACAGGCGAACACTGAAGCTTTCTTT
CSVVGQANTEAFF
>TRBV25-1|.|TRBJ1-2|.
TGTGCCAGCAGTGAAAGGGAGGGTTCCTATGGCTACACCTTC
CASSEREGSYGYTF
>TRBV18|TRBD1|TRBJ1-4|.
TGTGCCAGCTCACCACGATCCGGGACAGGGGCCACTAATGAAAAACTGTTTTTT
CASSPRSGTGATNEKLFF
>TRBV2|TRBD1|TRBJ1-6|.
TGTGCCAGCAGTGAACGGGGACAGGGTCCAAATTCACCCCTCCACTTT
CASSERGQGPNSPLHF
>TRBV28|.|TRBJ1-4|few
TGTGCCAGCAAGGGGGAAAAACTGTTTTTT
CASKGEKLFF
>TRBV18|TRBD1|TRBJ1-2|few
TGTGCCAGCTCACCGGATCCGGACAGGGAGGATGGCTACACCTTC
CASSPDPDREDGYTF
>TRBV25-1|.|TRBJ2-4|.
TGTGCCAGCAGTGCTCTGGGGCTCCCAGAGTTTCAGTACTTC
CASSALGLPEFQYF
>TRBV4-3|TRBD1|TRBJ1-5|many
TGCGCCAGCAGCGTCCGACAGGGAGGGCCCCAGCATTTT
CASSVRQGGPQHF
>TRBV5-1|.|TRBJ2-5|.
TGCGCCAGCAGTTCCGCGGGACTGACCCAAGAGACCCAGTACTTC
CASSSAGLTQETQYF
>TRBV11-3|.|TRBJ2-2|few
TGTGCCAGCATGGAGGGAAACACCGGGGAGCTGTTTTTT
CASMEGNTGELFF
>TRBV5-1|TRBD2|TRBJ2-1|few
TGCGCCAGCAGCTTAGGAGGGGCGGGGGACCAAGGTCGCAATGAGCAGTTCTTC
CASSLGGAGDQGRNEQFF
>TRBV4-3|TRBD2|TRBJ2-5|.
TGCGCCAGCAGCCAAGAACTAGCGGGAGGAGAGACCCAGTACTTC
CASSQELAGGETQYF
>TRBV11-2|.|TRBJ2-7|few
TGTGCCAGCAGCTTGCCGGCAGGGGTTATTCGCGAGCAGTACTTC
CASSLPAGVIREQYF
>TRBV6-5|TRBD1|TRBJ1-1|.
TGTGCCAGCAGGCAGACAGGGAGCACTGAAGCTTTCTTT
CASRQTGSTEAFF
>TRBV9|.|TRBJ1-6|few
TGTGCCAGCAGCTCGGGGAGGAGTTATTCACCCCTCCACTTT
CASSSGRSYSPLHF
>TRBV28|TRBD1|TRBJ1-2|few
TGTGCCAGCAGTTTATCCGTCCCGGGACAGGGTTCGGGGGGCTACACCTTC
CASSLSVPGQGSGGYTF
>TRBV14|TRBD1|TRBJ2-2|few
TGTGCCAGCAGCGTACGGACAGGGGTGCCGGGCGGGGAGCTGTTTTTT
CASSVRTGVPGGELFF
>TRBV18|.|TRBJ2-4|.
TGTGCCAGCTCATCGGGGTCGGGGAACATTCAGTACTTC
CASSSGSGNIQYF
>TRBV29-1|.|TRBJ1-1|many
TGCAGCGTTCTCATCCAGGCGAACACTGAAGCTTTCTTT
CSVLIQANTEAFF
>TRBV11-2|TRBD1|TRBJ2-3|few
TGTGCCAGCAGCTTAGGGGACAGGGGTGAAACAGATACGCAGTATTTT
CASSLGDRGETDTQYF
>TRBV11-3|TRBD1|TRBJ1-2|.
TGTGCCAGCAGGCCGATCATGAGTGGGGGGACAGGCTATGGCTACACCTTC
CASRPIMSGGTGYGYTF
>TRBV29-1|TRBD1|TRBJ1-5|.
TGCAGCGCTCGACAGGGGAATCAGCCCCAGCATTTT
CSARQGNQPQHF
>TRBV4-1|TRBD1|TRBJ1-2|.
TGCGCCAGCAGCCAAGAAGGGACAGGGCTTCTCGGCTACACCTTC
CASSQEGTGLLGYTF
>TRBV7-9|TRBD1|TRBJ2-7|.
TGTGCCAGCAGCAGCCGGGACAGGGTTGGTCAGCAGTACTTC
CASSSRDRVGQQYF
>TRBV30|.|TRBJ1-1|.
TGTGCCCGTAGGCAGGGGAGCTCGAACACTGAAGCTTTCTTT
CARRQGSSNTEAFF
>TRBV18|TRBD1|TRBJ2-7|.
TGTGCCAGCTCAACCGGGACAGCGGCCTACGAGCAGTACTTC
CASSTGTAAYEQYF
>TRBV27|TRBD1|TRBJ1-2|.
TGTGCCAGCAGTCTGCAGGGGGCGTTTGGCTACACCTTC
CASSLQGAFGYTF
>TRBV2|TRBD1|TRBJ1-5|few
TGTGCCAGCAGAGGGACAGTCAGCAATCAGCCCCAGCATTTT
CASRGTVSNQPQHF
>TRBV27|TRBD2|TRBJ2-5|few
TGTGCCACCCGACTAGCGGGAGAAGAGACCCAGTACTTC
CATRLAGEETQYF
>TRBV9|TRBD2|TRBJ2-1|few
TGTGCCAGCAGTGTCATGAGCGGGGGACGGGGTGAGCAGTTCTTC
CASSVMSGGRGEQFF
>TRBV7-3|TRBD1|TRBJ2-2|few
TGTGCCAGCAGCTCCGCCGGGACAGGCAAACTGAACACCGGGGAGCTGTTTTTT
CASSSAGTGKLNTGELFF
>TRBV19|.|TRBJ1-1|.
TGTGCCAGCCAACGGGAGGGGTCGACTGAAGCTTTCTTT
CASQREGSTEAFF
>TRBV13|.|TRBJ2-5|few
TGTGCCAGCAGCTTCCGAGGCCCAGAGACCCAGTACTTC
CASSFRGPETQYF
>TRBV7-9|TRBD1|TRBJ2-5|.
TGTGCCAGCAGCTGGGACAGGGGGCAGACCCAGTACTTC
CASSWDRGQTQYF
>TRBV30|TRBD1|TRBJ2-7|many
TGTGCCTGGAGTTACAGGGGGCCGGGCGAGCAGTACTTC
CAWSYRGPGEQYF
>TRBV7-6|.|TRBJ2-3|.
TGTGCCAGCAGCTTAAACTCTGGGGCCCTCAGCACAGATACGCAGTATTTT
CASSLNSGALSTDTQYF
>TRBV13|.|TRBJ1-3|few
TGTGCCAGCAGCTTGTTTACTGGAAACACCATATATTTT
CASSLFTGNTIYF